The 10 T cell receptor beta chains given below trace back to one sample, sequenced in a study of shared clonotypes between healthy human individuals (dated by TCRdb to 2018 to 2021). The library was made by the immunoSEQ multiplex PCR assay. TCRdb provides this immuneACCESS table in a form limited to in-frame rearrangements. Some clones are lacking; in checked studies, under half of them reflect an unresolved V gene, and why the rest are absent is not known. Counted in this sample were hundreds of thousands of clones; around 76% of them appeared once. The ten largest account for approximately 12% of the sample. Sample: PBMCs. The source is a woman aged 40 to 50 in good health. Some clones in this sample may be carry-over from other donors' samples.

This clone was detected once. This chain links TRBV7-2 with TRBJ2-5; 8 bases line up with TRBD1. TRBJ2-7 matches the DNA end more closely, so the J call is doubtful. Per germline, CDR1 SGHTA and CDR2 FQGNSA. The CDR3 is made up of 15 amino acids. The CDR3 nucleotides read TGTGCCAGCAGTTCCCCGGACAGGGAAACCTACGAGCAGTACTTC. It encodes CASSSPDRETYEQYF.

The gene calls are TRBV18 and TRBJ2-7; perhaps TRBD2 as D (6 bases). The V end was cut by 2 bases, the J end by 3 bases, with 11 bases between. The CDR3 contains 14 residues. Germline CDR1 and CDR2: KGHSH and LQKENI. CDR3 loop: CASSPTTSNYEQYF. The CDR3 nucleotides read TGTGCCAGCTCACCAACTACTAGCAACTACGAGCAGTACTTC.

The genes are TRBV29-1 and TRBJ2-2; D gene unclear. The ends were cut back, 6 bases at V and 2 bases at J, with 13 bases in the middle. CDR1 and CDR2 (germline): SQVTM, ANQGSEA. The CDR3 is 14 amino acids. As DNA, the CDR3 is TGCAGCGTGATCGGGCCGAAAAACACCGGGGAGCTGTTTTTT. Protein: CSVIGPKNTGELFF.

The chain carries TRBV10-3 and TRBJ1-4, with no clear D. Trimming cost V 5 bases and J 4 bases, with 8 bases left between them. Germline CDR1 is ENHRY and CDR2 is SYGVKD. The CDR3 spans 13 residues. The CDR3, as DNA: TGTGCCATCAGTAGCGGGAGTAATGAAAAACTGTTTTTT. Its protein is CAISSGSNEKLFF.

The chain links TRBV6-5 to TRBJ1-1; tentative D call: TRBD1 (6 bases). The CDR3 spans 13 residues. Germline CDR1 reads MNHEY; CDR2 reads SVGAGI. V was clipped by 5 bases and J by 5 bases, with 12 bases between them. The CDR3 bases are TGTGCCAGCAGTAAAACAGGGAGAACTGAAGCTTTCTTT. Translating it yields CASSKTGRTEAFF.

For this clone: The germline gene is not matched at one end of the junction; a read error may be the cause. The chain has TRBV7-3 and TRBJ2-1, with D perhaps given as TRBD1 or TRBD2 (6 bases each). The CDR3 is 13 residues long. Germline V lookup: CDR1 SGHTA, CDR2 FQGTGA. CDR3 bases: TGTGCCGGCAGCGCGGGACAATACAATGAGCAGTTCTTC. Protein product: CAGSAGQYNEQFF.

The J gene is TRBJ1-5, the V gene TRBV19; D might be TRBD1 (5 bases). Germline V CDR1 and CDR2: LNHDA, SQIVND (reference sequence). The CDR3 has 18 amino acids. Trimming took 6 bases from V and 3 from J, leaving 24 bases between them. CDR3 in DNA: TGTGCCAGTAGCCCGTATAGAGGGACTGGTTGGGACAATCAGCCCCAGCATTTT. This encodes CASSPYRGTGWDNQPQHF.

The chain carries TRBV28 and TRBJ2-7, with D tentatively TRBD1 or TRBD2 (5 bases each). This CDR3 comprises 15 residues. The V and J ends lost 6 bases and 6 bases respectively, with 21 bases between them. CDR1 MDHEN and CDR2 SYDVKM come from the germline V gene. Here the CDR3 DNA reads TGTGCCAGCAGCCTCAAACTAGGAGCTCAGGGCGAGCAGTACTTC. It encodes CASSLKLGAQGEQYF.

The V and J genes are TRBV2 and TRBJ2-1; 8 positions match TRBD1. The CDR3 covers 15 residues. With V trimmed by 7 bases and J by 5 bases, 10 bases remained unmatched. Germline values: CDR1 SNHLY, CDR2 FYNNEI. CDR3: CASTLRQGTHNEQFF. CDR3 in DNA: TGTGCCAGCACCCTCCGACAGGGGACCCACAATGAGCAGTTCTTC.

This chain links TRBV2 with TRBJ2-5; 7 bases map to TRBD1. The germline V gene encodes CDR1 SNHLY and CDR2 FYNNEI. There are 15 residues in the CDR3. With V trimmed by 7 bases and J by 5 bases, 13 bases remained unmatched. In DNA, the CDR3 is TGTGCCAGCAAGTCCCAGACAGGGATGAGGGAGACCCAGTACTTC. Protein product: CASKSQTGMRETQYF.